What follows are 6 T cell receptor beta chains derived from one specimen sequenced in a study of CD8+ T cells in alopecia areata. Following extraction, RNA underwent reverse transcription to cDNA, which served as the sequencing template. Here immunoSEQ multiplex PCR was the method, and the copy in TCRdb shows in-frame clones only, minus some. Among under 300,000 clones listed, approximately 61% were seen once. The sequencing here drew on CD4+ T cells sorted from blood, taken at week 0. These receptors were obtained from a human donor with alopecia areata.

This clone was seen a few times. This chain links TRBV29-1 with TRBJ1-2, with D possibly being TRBD1 (6 bases). The germline V and J ends were trimmed by 7 bases and 1 base, with 16 bases remaining between them. The CDR3 is 14 amino acids. Germline CDR1 is SQVTM and CDR2 is ANQGSEA. The CDR3 sequence: CSEASLQGNYGYTF. For the CDR3, the DNA is TGCAGCGAGGCCTCTTTACAGGGTAACTATGGCTACACCTTC. Full variable domain (remainder filled in from reference TRBV29-1 and TRBJ1-2): SAVISQKPSRDICQRGTSLTIQCQVDSQVTMMFWYRQQPGQSLTLIATANQGSEATYESGFVIDKFPISRPNLTFSTLTVSNMSPEDSSIYLCSEASLQGNYGYTFGSGTRLTVV.

The chain joins TRBV10-2 to TRBJ1-6, with TRBD1 identical over 7 bases. This CDR3 region has 14 residues. Looked up from germline, CDR1 is WSHSY and CDR2 is SAAADI. Trimming took 7 bases from V and 6 from J; bases not matched to a gene: 6. This CDR3 is CASKFGTVNSPLHF. CDR3 DNA sequence: TGCGCCAGCAAGTTTGGGACAGTTAATTCACCCCTCCACTTT.

The rearrangement links TRBV10-3 to TRBJ2-7, with 10 bases matching TRBD1. The CDR3 totals 14 residues. V was pared by 6 bases and J by 3 bases, with 5 bases of the junction left unmatched. Germline CDR1 reads ENHRY; CDR2 reads SYGVKD. The CDR3 DNA follows: TGTGCCATCAGCCTCGGGACAGGGGACTACGAGCAGTACTTC. Translated: CAISLGTGDYEQYF.

The chain couples TRBV20-1 to TRBJ2-5; no reliable D call. The CDR3 has 11 amino acids. The V gene lost 6 bases and the J gene lost 5 bases, with 10 bases spanning the gap. The germline V gene has CDR1 DFQATT and CDR2 SNEGSKA (reference sequence). The CDR3 DNA reads TGCAGTGCGGTCCCCCTGGAGACCCAGTACTTC. This codes for CSAVPLETQYF.

This chain links TRBV7-8 with TRBJ2-6; D ambiguous. CDR3 length: 15 residues. Germline V gene lookup returns CDR1 SGHVS and CDR2 FQNEAQ. The V gene lost 6 bases and the J gene lost 3 bases, with 12 bases spanning the gap. The CDR3: CASRTTIFGANVLTF. The CDR3 DNA sequence: TGTGCCAGCAGGACGACCATATTTGGGGCCAACGTCCTGACTTTC.

V is TRBV5-6 and J is TRBJ1-1; D is perhaps TRBD1 (6 bases). The V and J ends lost 0 bases and 6 bases respectively, with 12 bases between them. Germline V gene sequence: CDR1 SGHDT, CDR2 YYEEEE. The CDR3 loop spans 14 amino acids. CDR3 protein: CASSLAPGASEAFF. In DNA form, the CDR3 reads TGTGCCAGCAGCTTGGCCCCGGGGGCGTCTGAAGCTTTCTTT. The whole variable domain, remainder taken from reference TRBV5-6 and TRBJ1-1, is DAGVTQSPTHLIKTRGQQVTLRCSPKSGHDTVSWYQQALGQGPQFIFQYYEEEERQRGNFPDRFSGHQFPNYSSELNVNALLLGDSALYLCASSLAPGASEAFFGQGTRLTVV.